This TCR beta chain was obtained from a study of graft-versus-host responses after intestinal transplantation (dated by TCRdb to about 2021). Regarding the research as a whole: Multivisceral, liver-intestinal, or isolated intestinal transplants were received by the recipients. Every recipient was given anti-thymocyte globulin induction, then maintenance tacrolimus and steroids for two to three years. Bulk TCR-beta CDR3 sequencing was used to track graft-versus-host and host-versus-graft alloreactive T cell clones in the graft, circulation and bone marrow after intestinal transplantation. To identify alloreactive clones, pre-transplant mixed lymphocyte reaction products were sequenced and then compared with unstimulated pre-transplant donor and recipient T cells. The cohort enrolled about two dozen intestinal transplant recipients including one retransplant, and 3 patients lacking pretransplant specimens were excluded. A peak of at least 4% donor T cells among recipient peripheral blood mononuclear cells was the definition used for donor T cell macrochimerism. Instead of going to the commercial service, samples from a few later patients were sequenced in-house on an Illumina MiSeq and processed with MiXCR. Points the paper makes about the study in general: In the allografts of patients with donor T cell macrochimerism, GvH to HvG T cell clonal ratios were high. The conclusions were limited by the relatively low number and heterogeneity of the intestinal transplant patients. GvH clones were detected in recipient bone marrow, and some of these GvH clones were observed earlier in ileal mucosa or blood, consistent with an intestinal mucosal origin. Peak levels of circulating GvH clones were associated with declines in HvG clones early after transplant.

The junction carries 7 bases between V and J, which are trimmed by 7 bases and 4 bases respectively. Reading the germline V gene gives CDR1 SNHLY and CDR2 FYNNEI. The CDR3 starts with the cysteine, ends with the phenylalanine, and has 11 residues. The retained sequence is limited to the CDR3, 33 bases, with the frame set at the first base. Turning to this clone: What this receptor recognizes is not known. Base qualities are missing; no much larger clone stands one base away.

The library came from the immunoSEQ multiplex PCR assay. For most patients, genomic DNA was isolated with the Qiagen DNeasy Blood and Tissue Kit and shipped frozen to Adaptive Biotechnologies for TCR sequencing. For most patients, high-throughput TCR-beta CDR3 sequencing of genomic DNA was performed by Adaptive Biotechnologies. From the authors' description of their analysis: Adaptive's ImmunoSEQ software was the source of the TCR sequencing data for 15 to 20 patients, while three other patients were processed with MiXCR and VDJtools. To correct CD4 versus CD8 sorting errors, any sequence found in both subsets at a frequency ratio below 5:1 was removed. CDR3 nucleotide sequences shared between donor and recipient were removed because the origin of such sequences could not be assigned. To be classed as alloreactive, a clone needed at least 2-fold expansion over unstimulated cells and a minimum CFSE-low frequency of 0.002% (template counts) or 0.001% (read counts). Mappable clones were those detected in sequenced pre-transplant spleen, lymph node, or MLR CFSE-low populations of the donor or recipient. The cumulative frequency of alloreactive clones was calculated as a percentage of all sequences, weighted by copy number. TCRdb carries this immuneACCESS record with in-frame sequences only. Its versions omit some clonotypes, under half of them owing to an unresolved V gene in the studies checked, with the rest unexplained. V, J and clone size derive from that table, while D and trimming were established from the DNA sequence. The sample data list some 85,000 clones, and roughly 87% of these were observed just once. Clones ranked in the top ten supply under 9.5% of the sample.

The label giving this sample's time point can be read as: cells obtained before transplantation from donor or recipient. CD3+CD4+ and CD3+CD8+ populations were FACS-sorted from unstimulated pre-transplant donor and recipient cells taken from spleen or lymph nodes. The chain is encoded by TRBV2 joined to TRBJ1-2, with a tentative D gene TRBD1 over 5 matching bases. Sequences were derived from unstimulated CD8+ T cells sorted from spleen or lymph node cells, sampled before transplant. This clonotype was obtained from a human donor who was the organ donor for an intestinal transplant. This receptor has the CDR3 CASMTVYGYTF. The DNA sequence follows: TGTGCCAGCATGACAGTCTATGGCTACACCTTC.